The 3 T cell receptor beta chains in this list originate from one sample, sequenced in a study of blood T cell repertoires in COVID-19. Profiling relied on immunoSEQ multiplex PCR, and the TCRdb table lists in-frame clones only, not all of them. The sample includes around 120,000 clones, around 89% of them seen just once. Material for sequencing was peripheral blood. These receptors all stem from a woman aged 60 to 75 with COVID-19, enrolled during active disease.

The genes are TRBV19 and TRBJ1-1; weak D call: TRBD1 (5 bases). The CDR3 has 19 amino acids. Germline V gene lookup returns CDR1 LNHDA and CDR2 SQIVND (reference sequence). The V end was cut by 1 base, the J end by 0 bases, with 21 bases between. The CDR3 loop reads CASSIASTGEAGLNTEAFF. In DNA form, the CDR3 reads TGTGCCAGTAGTATAGCCTCCACGGGGGAGGCAGGTTTGAACACTGAAGCTTTCTTT. Using reference TRBV19 and TRBJ1-1 for the parts outside the CDR3, the full variable domain is DGGITQSPKYLFRKEGQNVTLSCEQNLNHDAMYWYRQDPGQGLRLIYYSQIVNDFQKGDIAEGYSVSREKKESFPLTVTSAQKNPTAFYLCASSIASTGEAGLNTEAFFGQGTRLTVV.

This chain uses TRBV7-3 with TRBJ1-2; the D gene is possibly TRBD1 (6 bases). The CDR3 length is 16 residues. Trimming shortened V by 5 bases and J by 7 bases, and 23 bases separated the two germline ends. Looked up from germline, CDR1 is SGHTA and CDR2 is FQGTGA. The CDR3 is CASSKEGTHDLGGYTF. CDR3 DNA sequence: TGTGCCAGCAGCAAAGAAGGGACACACGACTTAGGTGGCTACACCTTC.

The chain combines TRBV5-1 with TRBJ2-5; 8 bases fit TRBD2. Trimming at V came to 4 bases and at J to 2 bases, leaving 4 bases not matched to a gene. The CDR3 has 14 amino acids. CDR1 is SGHRS and CDR2 is YFSETQ in the germline V gene. CDR3 coding DNA: TGCGCCAGCAGCACAAGCGGGGGACAAGAGACCCAGTACTTC. Translation: CASSTSGGQETQYF. The complete variable domain, with remaining parts taken from reference TRBV5-1 and TRBJ2-5, reads KAGVTQTPRYLIKTRGQQVTLSCSPISGHRSVSWYQQTPGQGLQFLFEYFSETQRNKGNFPGRFSGRQFSNSRSEMNVSTLELGDSALYLCASSTSGGQETQYFGPGTRLLVL.